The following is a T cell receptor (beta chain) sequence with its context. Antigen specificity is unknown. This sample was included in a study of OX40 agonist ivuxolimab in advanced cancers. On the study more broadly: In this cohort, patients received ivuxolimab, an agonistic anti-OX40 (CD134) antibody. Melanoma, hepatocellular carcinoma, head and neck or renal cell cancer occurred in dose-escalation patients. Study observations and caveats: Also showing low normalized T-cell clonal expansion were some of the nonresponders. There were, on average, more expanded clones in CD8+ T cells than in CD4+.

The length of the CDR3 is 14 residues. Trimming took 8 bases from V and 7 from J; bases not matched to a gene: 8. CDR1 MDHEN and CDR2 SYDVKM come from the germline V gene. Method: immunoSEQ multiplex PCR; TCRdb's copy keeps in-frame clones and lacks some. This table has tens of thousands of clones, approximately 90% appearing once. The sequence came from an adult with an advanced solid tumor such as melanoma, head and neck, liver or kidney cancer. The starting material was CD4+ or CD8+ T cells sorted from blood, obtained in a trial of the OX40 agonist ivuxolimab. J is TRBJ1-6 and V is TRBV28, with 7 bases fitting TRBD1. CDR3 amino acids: CASRATGPNSPLHF. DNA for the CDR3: TGTGCCAGCCGGGCGACAGGGCCCAATTCACCCCTCCACTTT.